Listed here are 26 T cell receptor beta chains from one sample, sequenced in a study of control samples from healthy donors and cancer patients. TCRdb keeps only in-frame clones here, not all; method: immunoSEQ multiplex PCR. The table shows roughly 120,000 clones, with 75% to 90% occurring only once. Sequencing used PBMCs. Source of these receptors: a woman in her forties or fifties with colorectal cancer.

This chain uses TRBV7-6 with TRBJ2-7; D is perhaps TRBD2 (6 bases). Trimming cost V 2 bases and J 3 bases, with 8 bases left between them. The CDR3 extends over 13 amino acids. Germline V gene sequence: CDR1 SGHVS, CDR2 FNYEAQ. In nucleotides, the CDR3 is TGTGCCAGCAGCTTACAGGGAGGCTACGAGCAGTACTTC. Encoded protein: CASSLQGGYEQYF.

CDR3 nucleotide sequence: TGTGCCAGCAGCGGGACTACCAGCACAGATACGCAGTATTTT. It specifies CASSGTTSTDTQYF. The chain employs TRBV14 and TRBJ2-3; 7 bases match TRBD2. CDR1 and CDR2 from the germline V gene are SGHDN and FVKESK. This CDR3 has 14 residues. Trimming cost V 5 bases and J 0 bases; bases outside gene matches: 2.

This clone was observed once. V is TRBV2 and J is TRBJ1-1; no definite D call. Trimming cost V 3 bases and J 1 base, with 6 bases left between them. This CDR3 comprises 13 residues. The germline V gene encodes CDR1 SNHLY and CDR2 FYNNEI. The CDR3 DNA follows: TGTGCCAGCAGTGACCGGGCGAACACTGAAGCTTTCTTT. Amino acids: CASSDRANTEAFF. Together with reference TRBV2 and TRBJ1-1, the CDR3 gives the full variable domain: EPEVTQTPSHQVTQMGQEVILRCVPISNHLYFYWYRQILGQKVEFLVSFYNNEISEKSEIFDDQFSVERPDGSNFTLKIRSTKLEDSAMYFCASSDRANTEAFFGQGTRLTVV.

The chain is built from TRBV5-1 and TRBJ2-7, with unresolved D. V lost 4 bases and J lost 1, with 12 bases in between. Germline CDR1 SGHRS, CDR2 YFSETQ. The CDR3 consists of 14 residues. The CDR3 DNA reads TGCGCCAGCAGCCCCATTGGCCATTCCTACGAGCAGTACTTC. This encodes CASSPIGHSYEQYF.

This chain uses TRBV9 with TRBJ1-4, with D perhaps TRBD1 (6 bases). Per the germline V gene, CDR1 is SGDLS and CDR2 is YYNGEE. CDR3 size: 17 residues. The V end was cut by 3 bases, the J end by 3 bases, with 18 bases between. For the CDR3, the DNA is TGTGCCAGCAGCGCGCGAGCTTCGGGGGGGCCTAATGAAAAACTGTTTTTT. Protein sequence: CASSARASGGPNEKLFF. Combining the CDR3 with reference TRBV9 and TRBJ1-4 gives the whole variable domain DSGVTQTPKHLITATGQRVTLRCSPRSGDLSVYWYQQSLDQGLQFLIQYYNGEERAKGNILERFSAQQFPDLHSELNLSSLELGDSALYFCASSARASGGPNEKLFFGSGTQLSVL.

This clone was counted once. The chain joins TRBV2 to TRBJ1-5; D is unclear. Germline V CDR1 and CDR2: SNHLY, FYNNEI. V shed 2 bases and J shed 7 bases, with 6 bases lying between them. The CDR3 extends over 12 amino acids. The CDR3 DNA sequence: TGTGCCAGCAGTGAAATACTGCAGCCCCAGCATTTT. Residues: CASSEILQPQHF.

The CDR3 here is CSVVGLAGDEQYF. CDR3 sequence (DNA): TGCAGCGTTGTGGGACTAGCGGGAGACGAGCAGTACTTC. The J gene is TRBJ2-7, the V gene TRBV29-1; TRBD2 matches at 14 bases. The CDR3 has 13 residues. The V segment lost 4 bases and the J segment 5 bases; nucleotides outside the gene matches: 1. Looked up from germline, CDR1 is SQVTM and CDR2 is ANQGSEA.

This chain connects TRBV27 to TRBJ2-3; TRBD2 agrees at 7 bases. The CDR3 extends over 15 amino acids. J lost 1 base, V lost 3 bases, and 4 bases had no gene match. Germline values: CDR1 MNHEY, CDR2 SMNVEV (reference sequence). The DNA of the CDR3 is TGTGCCAGCAGTTTGGGGGGGACGGGCACAGATACGCAGTATTTT. Translation: CASSLGGTGTDTQYF.

The table lists this clone with a count of one. The CDR3 coding sequence is TGTGCCAGCACCCCGAAAGGGACAGTCCCCGGGGAGCTGTTTTTT. Protein: CASTPKGTVPGELFF. The genes are TRBV2 and TRBJ2-2; TRBD1 aligns across 7 bases. CDR1 SNHLY and CDR2 FYNNEI come from the germline V gene. The CDR3 spans 15 residues. The J segment lost 6 bases and the V segment lost 7 bases, leaving 11 bases of the junction unmatched.

The V and J genes are TRBV18 and TRBJ2-7, with D uncertain. The CDR3 has 13 amino acids. The germline gives CDR1 KGHSH, CDR2 LQKENI. V lost 0 bases and J lost 3, with 6 bases in between. For the CDR3, the DNA is TGTGCCAGCTCACCACCCTCTAGCTACGAGCAGTACTTC. Translation gives CASSPPSSYEQYF. Full variable domain (missing parts from reference TRBV18 and TRBJ2-7): NAGVMQNPRHLVRRRGQEARLRCSPMKGHSHVYWYRQLPEEGLKFMVYLQKENIIDESGMPKERFSAEFPKEGPSILRIQQVVRGDSAAYFCASSPPSSYEQYFGPGTRLTVT.

The CDR3 nucleotides are TGTGCCAGCGACTTGCGGGGTACCTATAATTCACCCCTCCACTTT. This encodes CASDLRGTYNSPLHF. The chain combines TRBV28 with TRBJ1-6; no definite D call. Germline assignment: CDR1 MDHEN and CDR2 SYDVKM. This CDR3 spans 15 amino acids. V was trimmed by 8 bases and J by 2 bases, leaving 13 bases between them.

As to this clone: This CDR3 is also generated by other DNA sequences in the sample. The V gene is TRBV18, the J gene TRBJ1-2, with D uncertain. Trimming took off 0 bases at V and 4 bases at J, with 6 bases between the two ends. There are 13 residues in the CDR3. CDR1 KGHSH and CDR2 LQKENI come from the germline V gene. The chain's CDR3 is CASSPPGSYGYTF. The CDR3 DNA is TGTGCCAGCTCACCACCGGGCAGCTATGGCTACACCTTC. Supplemented by reference TRBV18 and TRBJ1-2, the full variable domain reads NAGVMQNPRHLVRRRGQEARLRCSPMKGHSHVYWYRQLPEEGLKFMVYLQKENIIDESGMPKERFSAEFPKEGPSILRIQQVVRGDSAAYFCASSPPGSYGYTFGSGTRLTVV.

The sample holds many counts of this clone. V usage is TRBV5-1 and J usage is TRBJ1-6; 8 bases map to TRBD1. Germline assignment: CDR1 SGHRS and CDR2 YFSETQ. CDR3 length: 13 residues. Trimming removed 5 bases from V and 9 bases from J; junction bases left unmatched: 4. The CDR3 is CASRDRDPSPLHF. The CDR3 nucleotides are TGCGCCAGCAGGGACAGGGATCCTTCACCCCTCCACTTT.

In this sample, this clone turned up once. The chain combines TRBV11-2 with TRBJ1-1; no clear D gene. Trimming removed 6 bases at V and 6 bases at J, with 11 bases between. This CDR3 comprises 12 residues. The germline gives CDR1 SGHAT, CDR2 FQNNGV. The CDR3: CASSNPWAEAFF. CDR3 DNA: TGTGCCAGCAGTAATCCCTGGGCTGAAGCTTTCTTT. The whole variable domain, filled in from reference TRBV11-2 and TRBJ1-1, reads EAGVAQSPRYKIIEKRQSVAFWCNPISGHATLYWYQQILGQGPKLLIQFQNNGVVDDSQLPKDRFSAERLKGVDSTLKIQPAKLEDSAVYLCASSNPWAEAFFGQGTRLTVV.

Concerning this clone itself: Other DNA variants within this sample encode the same CDR3. The chain carries TRBV15 and TRBJ2-5; tentatively, D is TRBD2 (6 bases). There are 14 residues in the CDR3. The ends were cut back, 0 bases at V and 4 bases at J, with 9 bases in the middle. In germline, CDR1 is LNHNV, CDR2 YYDKDF (reference sequence). CDR3 loop: CATSRDPGGETQYF. The CDR3 DNA reads TGTGCCACCAGCAGAGATCCCGGGGGAGAGACCCAGTACTTC.

V usage is TRBV6-5 and J usage is TRBJ1-2, with 7 positions matching TRBD1. Germline lookup yields CDR1 MNHEY and CDR2 SVGAGI. V dropped 5 bases and J dropped 3; count of bases not matched to a gene: 9. CDR3 length equals 15 residues. The chain's CDR3 is CASSTDREYDYGYTF. In DNA, the CDR3 is TGTGCCAGCAGTACTGACAGGGAATACGACTATGGCTACACCTTC.

V and J are TRBV27 and TRBJ1-5, with D unresolved. There are 14 residues in the CDR3. Trimming took off 6 bases at V and 0 bases at J, with 9 bases between the two ends. Germline values: CDR1 MNHEY, CDR2 SMNVEV (reference sequence). The CDR3: CASRDGPSNQPQHF. CDR3 DNA sequence: TGTGCCAGCAGGGACGGACCTAGCAATCAGCCCCAGCATTTT.

The chain joins TRBV9 to TRBJ1-1; unclear D gene. Germline CDR1 is SGDLS and CDR2 is YYNGEE. This CDR3 has 14 residues. The ends were cut back, 0 bases at V and 1 base at J, with 7 bases in the middle. The CDR3 here is CASSVALQNTEAFF. CDR3 DNA sequence: TGTGCCAGCAGCGTAGCTCTCCAGAACACTGAAGCTTTCTTT.

This clone came up a few times. V usage is TRBV11-2 and J usage is TRBJ1-5; D remains unclear. Germline V gene data show CDR1 as SGHAT and CDR2 as FQNNGV. CDR3 length: 14 amino acids. V was shortened by 3 bases and J by 1 base, with 7 bases between the two germline ends. CDR3 bases: TGTGCCAGCAGCTTCGGAGGAAGCAATCAGCCCCAGCATTTT. Translated, it gives CASSFGGSNQPQHF.

The rearrangement links TRBV27 to TRBJ2-5; possibly TRBD2 for D (5 bases). This CDR3 contains 15 residues. V was shortened by 5 bases and J by 4 bases, with 17 bases between the two germline ends. Germline-derived CDR1 and CDR2 are MNHEY and SMNVEV (reference sequence). The CDR3 loop reads CASSALWENSETQYF. In DNA form, the CDR3 reads TGTGCCAGCAGTGCCCTTTGGGAGAATTCAGAGACCCAGTACTTC.

This clone has just one count. This rearrangement joins TRBV5-6 to TRBJ1-6; D is undetermined. V was trimmed by 3 bases and J by 11 bases, leaving 18 bases between them. Per the germline V gene, CDR1 is SGHDT and CDR2 is YYEEEE. The CDR3 extends over 15 amino acids. The CDR3 DNA reads TGTGCCAGCAGCTCGGTGGGAGGCAGGTTGACACCCCTCCACTTT. Protein: CASSSVGGRLTPLHF. Drawing the rest from reference TRBV5-6 and TRBJ1-6, the complete variable domain is DAGVTQSPTHLIKTRGQQVTLRCSPKSGHDTVSWYQQALGQGPQFIFQYYEEEERQRGNFPDRFSGHQFPNYSSELNVNALLLGDSALYLCASSSVGGRLTPLHFGNGTRLTVT.

This clone appeared once. V and J are TRBV9 and TRBJ1-1; D might be TRBD1 (5 bases). The CDR3 runs to 13 residues. The V gene lost 3 bases and the J gene lost 4 bases, with 10 bases spanning the gap. Germline V gene sequence: CDR1 SGDLS, CDR2 YYNGEE. Here the CDR3 DNA reads TGTGCCAGCAGCGAGGGGTGGAGCACTGAAGCTTTCTTT. Translation: CASSEGWSTEAFF. Using reference TRBV9 and TRBJ1-1 for the parts outside the CDR3, the full variable domain is DSGVTQTPKHLITATGQRVTLRCSPRSGDLSVYWYQQSLDQGLQFLIQYYNGEERAKGNILERFSAQQFPDLHSELNLSSLELGDSALYFCASSEGWSTEAFFGQGTRLTVV.

This chain uses TRBV5-6 with TRBJ2-7; D may be TRBD1 (5 bases). Germline CDR1 SGHDT, CDR2 YYEEEE. The CDR3 is made up of 13 amino acids. V gave up 4 bases and J gave up 0 bases, with 8 bases separating them. In DNA form, the CDR3 reads TGTGCCAGCAGCGGGGCAGACTCCTACGAGCAGTACTTC. Amino acids: CASSGADSYEQYF.

This clone appeared a single time. The V and J genes are TRBV27 and TRBJ1-6; the match to TRBD1 covers 10 bases. Trimming cost V 8 bases and J 9 bases; bases outside gene matches: 4. CDR3 length equals 13 residues. Per germline, CDR1 MNHEY and CDR2 SMNVEV (reference sequence). As DNA, the CDR3 is TGTGCCAGCGGGACAGGGGTGGCTTCACCCCTCCACTTT. It is translated as CASGTGVASPLHF.

This clone was counted once. The chain has TRBV5-1 and TRBJ2-4, with TRBD2 matching 10 bases. The CDR3 has 14 amino acids. With V trimmed by 2 bases and J by 5 bases, 1 base remained unmatched. CDR1 SGHRS and CDR2 YFSETQ come from the germline V gene. The CDR3 sequence is CASSFGLAENIQYF. The CDR3 nucleotides read TGCGCCAGCAGCTTTGGACTAGCGGAAAACATTCAGTACTTC.

The chain combines TRBV9 with TRBJ1-6; 7 positions agree with TRBD1. CDR1 is SGDLS, CDR2 YYNGEE, per germline. Trimming removed 4 bases from V and 8 bases from J; junction bases left unmatched: 9. The CDR3 sequence is 15 residues long. For the CDR3, the DNA is TGTGCCAGCAGCTCCGCCGGGACAGCGGATTCACCCCTCCACTTT. Protein product: CASSSAGTADSPLHF.